The 9 T cell receptor beta chains below were found in one sample sequenced in a study of identical twins. MiXCR, applied by TCRdb to the 5' RACE reads, yields one record per CDR3 protein. The sample records 600,000 to 800,000 distinct CDR3 sequences, around 20% being singletons. These same records also appear under a second study, on T cells expressing NK-cell markers.

Sequencing used PBMCs. The source is a woman under 30 in good health.

This clonotype was picked up a small number of times. The gene calls are TRBV6-5 and TRBJ2-7; either TRBD1 or TRBD2 may supply D (5 bases each). Deletions cut 5 bases from V and 8 bases from J, with 16 bases between. The CDR3 is made up of 13 amino acids. Germline lookup yields CDR1 MNHEY and CDR2 SVGAGI. In DNA form, the CDR3 reads TGTGCCAGCAGTCCTACTCGGACGGGACAGCAGTACTTC. Amino acids: CASSPTRTGQQYF.

CDR3 residues: CASSLKGSSSYEQYF. The CDR3 DNA reads TGTGCCAGCAGTTTAAAAGGTTCCAGCTCCTACGAGCAGTACTTC. The chain combines TRBV12-3 or TRBV12-4 with TRBJ2-7; D gene uncertain. The CDR3 contains 15 residues. Trimming took off 2 bases at V and 0 bases at J, with 11 bases between the two ends.

This clonotype occurred a few times. V gene TRBV29-1 combines with J gene TRBJ2-7; tentatively, D is TRBD1 (6 bases). The V gene lost 1 base and the J gene lost 2 bases, with 9 bases spanning the gap. Germline V gene lookup returns CDR1 SQVTM and CDR2 ANQGSEA. This CDR3 has 13 residues. CDR3 amino acids: CSVEGDIPYEQYF. DNA of the CDR3: TGCAGCGTTGAAGGGGACATTCCCTACGAGCAGTACTTC.

In its sample, this clonotype was seen a few times. This rearrangement joins TRBV2 to TRBJ2-3; 8 positions agree with TRBD1. CDR1 is SNHLY and CDR2 is FYNNEI in the germline V gene. The J segment lost 8 bases and the V segment lost 9 bases, leaving 10 bases of the junction unmatched. The length of the CDR3 is 13 residues. The CDR3 loop reads CAREDRDFGTQYF. CDR3 nucleotides: TGTGCCAGGGAGGACAGGGACTTTGGTACGCAGTATTTT.

This clonotype has only a few counts. This chain uses TRBV30 with TRBJ2-7; 8 bases map to TRBD1. Germline V gives CDR1 GTSNPN, CDR2 SVGIG (reference sequence). The length of the CDR3 is 14 residues. The J segment lost 5 bases and the V segment lost 3 bases, leaving 9 bases of the junction unmatched. The CDR3 sequence: CAWSPRDRFHEQYF. CDR3 sequence (DNA): TGTGCCTGGAGCCCAAGGGACAGGTTCCACGAGCAGTACTTC.

This clonotype has just a few counts. The chain is built from TRBV7-2 and TRBJ2-3, with D perhaps matching TRBD2 (5 bases). V shed 2 bases and J shed 2 bases, with 11 bases lying between them. The CDR3 runs 15 residues. Germline CDR1 is SGHTA and CDR2 is FQGNSA. The CDR3 spells CASSLWAGITDTQYF. The DNA for the CDR3 is TGTGCCAGCAGCTTATGGGCCGGGATCACAGATACGCAGTATTTT.

The chain joins TRBV5-1 to TRBJ1-1, with D possibly being TRBD1 (6 bases). V was cut by 3 bases and J by 2 bases, with 11 bases left in between. The germline V gene encodes CDR1 SGHRS and CDR2 YFSETQ. This CDR3 is built from 14 residues. The CDR3: CASSSGQTNTEAFF. Here the CDR3 DNA reads TGCGCCAGCAGCTCCGGACAGACCAACACTGAAGCTTTCTTT. Full variable domain (missing parts from reference TRBV5-1 and TRBJ1-1): KAGVTQTPRYLIKTRGQQVTLSCSPISGHRSVSWYQQTPGQGLQFLFEYFSETQRNKGNFPGRFSGRQFSNSRSEMNVSTLELGDSALYLCASSSGQTNTEAFFGQGTRLTVV.

The genes are TRBV4-2 and TRBJ2-1, with D perhaps given as TRBD1 or TRBD2 (5 bases each). This CDR3 is built from 18 residues. Trimming cost V 3 bases and J 4 bases, with 22 bases left between them. Germline V gene sequence: CDR1 LGHNA, CDR2 YNFKEQ. CDR3 sequence: CASSHVGTQLPLYNEQFF. The DNA of the CDR3 is TGTGCCAGCAGCCATGTAGGGACGCAATTGCCCCTTTACAATGAGCAGTTCTTC.

The chain has TRBV20-1 and TRBJ2-7, with D uncertain. In germline, CDR1 is DFQATT, CDR2 SNEGSKA (reference sequence). CDR3 size: 12 residues. The V end was cut by 6 bases, the J end by 2 bases, with 11 bases between. The CDR3 DNA follows: TGCAGTGCCTCTAGGCAGACCTACGAGCAGTACTTC. Protein product: CSASRQTYEQYF.